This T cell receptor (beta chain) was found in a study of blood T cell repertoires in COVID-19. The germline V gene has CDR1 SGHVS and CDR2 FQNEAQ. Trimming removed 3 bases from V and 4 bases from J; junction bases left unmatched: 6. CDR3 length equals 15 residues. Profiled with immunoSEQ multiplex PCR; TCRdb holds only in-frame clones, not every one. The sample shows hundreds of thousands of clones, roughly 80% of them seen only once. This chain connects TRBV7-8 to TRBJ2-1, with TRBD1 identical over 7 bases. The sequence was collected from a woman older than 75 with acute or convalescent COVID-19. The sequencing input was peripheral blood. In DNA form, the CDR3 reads TGTGCCAGCAGCTTCCCGGGACAGACTTACAATGAGCAGTTCTTC. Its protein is CASSFPGQTYNEQFF.